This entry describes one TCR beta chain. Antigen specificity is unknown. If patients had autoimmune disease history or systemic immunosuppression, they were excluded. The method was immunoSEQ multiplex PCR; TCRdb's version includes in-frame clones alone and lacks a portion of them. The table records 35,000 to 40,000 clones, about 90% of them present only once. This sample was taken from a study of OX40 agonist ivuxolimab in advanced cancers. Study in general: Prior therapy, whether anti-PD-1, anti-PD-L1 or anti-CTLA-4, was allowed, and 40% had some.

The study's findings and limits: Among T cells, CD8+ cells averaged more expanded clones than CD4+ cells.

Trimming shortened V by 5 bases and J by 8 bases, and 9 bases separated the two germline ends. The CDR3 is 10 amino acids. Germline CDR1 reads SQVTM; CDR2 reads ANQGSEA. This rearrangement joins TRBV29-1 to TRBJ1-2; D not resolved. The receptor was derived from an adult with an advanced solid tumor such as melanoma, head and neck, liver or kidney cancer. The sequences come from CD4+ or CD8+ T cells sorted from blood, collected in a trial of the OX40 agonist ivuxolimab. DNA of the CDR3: TGCAGCGTTTTTCTAGAGGGCTACACCTTC. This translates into CSVFLEGYTF.